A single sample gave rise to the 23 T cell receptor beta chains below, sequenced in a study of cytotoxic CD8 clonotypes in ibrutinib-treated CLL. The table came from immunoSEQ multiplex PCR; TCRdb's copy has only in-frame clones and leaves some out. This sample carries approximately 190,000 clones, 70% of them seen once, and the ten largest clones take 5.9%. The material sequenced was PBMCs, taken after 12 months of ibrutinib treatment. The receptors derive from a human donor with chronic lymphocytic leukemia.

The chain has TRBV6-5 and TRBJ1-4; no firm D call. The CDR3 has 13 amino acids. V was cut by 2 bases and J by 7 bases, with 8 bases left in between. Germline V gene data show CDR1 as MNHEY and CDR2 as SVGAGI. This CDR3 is CASSYTAREKLFF. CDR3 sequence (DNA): TGTGCCAGCAGTTACACGGCTCGTGAAAAACTGTTTTTT.

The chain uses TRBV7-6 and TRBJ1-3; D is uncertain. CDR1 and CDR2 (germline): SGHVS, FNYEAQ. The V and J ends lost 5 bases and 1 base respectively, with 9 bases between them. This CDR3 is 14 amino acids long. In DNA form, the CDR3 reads TGTGCCAGCAGCCCACAGTTTTCTGGAAACACCATATATTTT. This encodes CASSPQFSGNTIYF.

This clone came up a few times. The CDR3 reads CASSRTGGQPQHF. As DNA, the CDR3 is TGTGCCAGCAGTAGGACAGGGGGTCAGCCCCAGCATTTT. The chain is built from TRBV2 and TRBJ1-5; 10 bases match TRBD1. The J segment lost 6 bases and the V segment lost 5 bases, leaving 1 base of the junction unmatched. CDR3 length: 13 amino acids. Germline V lookup: CDR1 SNHLY, CDR2 FYNNEI.

The CDR3 loop reads CASSSRQQGFGNTIYF. Written as DNA, the CDR3 is TGCGCCAGCAGCTCACGGCAACAGGGCTTCGGAAACACCATATATTTT. The chain has TRBV5-1 and TRBJ1-3, with D possibly matching TRBD1 (6 bases). The V end lost 3 bases, the J end lost 4 bases, and 17 bases lay between the germline ends. The CDR3 runs to 16 residues. Germline CDR1 is SGHRS and CDR2 is YFSETQ.

This CDR3 is CASSPNSGSGETQYF. CDR3 nucleotide sequence: TGTGCCAGCAGCCCAAATAGCGGGAGCGGGGAGACCCAGTACTTC. V and J are TRBV7-2 and TRBJ2-5; TRBD2 aligns across 9 bases. Germline CDR1 SGHTA, CDR2 FQGNSA. This CDR3 is 15 amino acids long. V gave up 5 bases and J gave up 5 bases; unmatched junction bases: 9.

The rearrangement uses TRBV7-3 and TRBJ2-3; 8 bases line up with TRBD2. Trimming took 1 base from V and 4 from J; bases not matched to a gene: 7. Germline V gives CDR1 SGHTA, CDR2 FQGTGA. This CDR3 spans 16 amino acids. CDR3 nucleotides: TGTGCCAGCAGCTTAATGGGTAGCGGGACGGCAGATACGCAGTATTTT. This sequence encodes CASSLMGSGTADTQYF.

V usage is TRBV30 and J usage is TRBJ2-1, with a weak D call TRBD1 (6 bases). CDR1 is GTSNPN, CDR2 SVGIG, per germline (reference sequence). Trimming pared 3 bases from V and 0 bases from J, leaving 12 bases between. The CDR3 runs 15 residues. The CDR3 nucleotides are TGTGCCTGGAGGGGGGCGTACAGCTCCTACAATGAGCAGTTCTTC. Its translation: CAWRGAYSSYNEQFF.

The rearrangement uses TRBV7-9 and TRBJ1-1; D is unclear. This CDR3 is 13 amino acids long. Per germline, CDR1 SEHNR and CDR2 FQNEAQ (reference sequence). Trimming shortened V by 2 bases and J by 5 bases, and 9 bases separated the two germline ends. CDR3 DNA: TGTGCCAGCAGCTTAATGGGTTTGACTGAAGCTTTCTTT. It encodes CASSLMGLTEAFF.

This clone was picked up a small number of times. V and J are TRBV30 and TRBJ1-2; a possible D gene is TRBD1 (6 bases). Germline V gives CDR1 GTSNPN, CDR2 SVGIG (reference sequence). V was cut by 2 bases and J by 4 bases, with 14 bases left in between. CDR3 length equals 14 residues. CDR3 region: CAWSPQGLAYGYTF. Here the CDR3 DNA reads TGTGCCTGGAGTCCACAGGGTTTGGCCTATGGCTACACCTTC.

The CDR3 protein is CASRNDRASNQPQHF. In nucleotides, the CDR3 is TGTGCCAGCAGGAATGACAGGGCAAGCAATCAGCCCCAGCATTTT. The chain has TRBV6-5 and TRBJ1-5; 7 bases fit TRBD1. The CDR3 extends over 15 amino acids. The J segment lost 1 base and the V segment lost 6 bases, leaving 6 bases of the junction unmatched. Looked up from germline, CDR1 is MNHEY and CDR2 is SVGAGI.

The chain's CDR3 is CASSGANTGELFF. Written as DNA, the CDR3 is TGTGCCAGCAGTGGGGCGAACACCGGGGAGCTGTTTTTT. The chain uses TRBV11-2 and TRBJ2-2; D call uncertain. Trimming pared 6 bases from V and 0 bases from J, leaving 5 bases between. CDR1 and CDR2 (germline): SGHAT, FQNNGV. The CDR3 has 13 residues. Variable domain in full (rest from reference TRBV11-2 and TRBJ2-2): EAGVAQSPRYKIIEKRQSVAFWCNPISGHATLYWYQQILGQGPKLLIQFQNNGVVDDSQLPKDRFSAERLKGVDSTLKIQPAKLEDSAVYLCASSGANTGELFFGEGSRLTVL.

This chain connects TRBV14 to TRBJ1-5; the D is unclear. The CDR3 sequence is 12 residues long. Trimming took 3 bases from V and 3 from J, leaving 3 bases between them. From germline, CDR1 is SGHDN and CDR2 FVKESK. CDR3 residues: CASSQSNQPQHF. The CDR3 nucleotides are TGTGCCAGCAGCCAGTCCAATCAGCCCCAGCATTTT. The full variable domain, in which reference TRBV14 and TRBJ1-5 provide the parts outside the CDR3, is EAGVTQFPSHSVIEKGQTVTLRCDPISGHDNLYWYRRVMGKEIKFLLHFVKESKQDESGMPNNRFLAERTGGTYSTLKVQPAELEDSGVYFCASSQSNQPQHFGDGTRLSIL.

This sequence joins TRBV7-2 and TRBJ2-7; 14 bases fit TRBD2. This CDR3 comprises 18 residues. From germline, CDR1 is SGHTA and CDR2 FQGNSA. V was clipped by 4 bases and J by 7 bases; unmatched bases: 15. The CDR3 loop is CASSSKWGTSGSTSEQYF. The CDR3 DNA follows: TGTGCCAGCAGCTCAAAATGGGGGACTAGCGGGAGTACTAGTGAGCAGTACTTC.

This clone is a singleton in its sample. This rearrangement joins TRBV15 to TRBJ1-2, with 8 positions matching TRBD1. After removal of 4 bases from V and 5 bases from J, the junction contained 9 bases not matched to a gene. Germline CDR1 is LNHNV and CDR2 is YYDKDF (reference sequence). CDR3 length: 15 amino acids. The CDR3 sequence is CATSTSRDRLYGYTF. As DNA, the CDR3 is TGTGCCACCAGCACCAGCCGGGACAGGCTTTATGGCTACACCTTC.

The DNA of the CDR3 is TGTGCCAGCAGCCCACGCCGGGGTAGAGACTATGGCTACACCTTC. This codes for CASSPRRGRDYGYTF. V is TRBV7-3 and J is TRBJ1-2; D not resolved. Germline values: CDR1 SGHTA, CDR2 FQGTGA. The CDR3 is 15 amino acids. The germline V and J ends were trimmed by 5 bases and 3 bases, with 16 bases remaining between them.

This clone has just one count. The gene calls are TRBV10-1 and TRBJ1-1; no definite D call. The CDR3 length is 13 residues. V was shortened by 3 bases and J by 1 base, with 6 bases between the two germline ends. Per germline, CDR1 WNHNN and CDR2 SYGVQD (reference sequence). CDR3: CASSDGGNTEAFF. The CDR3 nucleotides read TGCGCCAGCAGTGACGGAGGGAACACTGAAGCTTTCTTT.

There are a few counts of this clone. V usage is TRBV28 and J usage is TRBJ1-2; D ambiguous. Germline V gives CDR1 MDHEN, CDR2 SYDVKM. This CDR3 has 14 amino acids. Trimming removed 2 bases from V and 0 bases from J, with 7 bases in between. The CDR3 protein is CASSLMESNYGYTF. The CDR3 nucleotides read TGTGCCAGCAGTTTAATGGAGTCTAACTATGGCTACACCTTC.

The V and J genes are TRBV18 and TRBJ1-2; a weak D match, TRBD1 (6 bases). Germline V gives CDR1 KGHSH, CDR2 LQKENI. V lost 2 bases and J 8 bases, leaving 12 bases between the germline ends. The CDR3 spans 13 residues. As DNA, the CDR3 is TGTGCCAGCTCACCAGGAGGGGGAGGCGGCTACACCTTC. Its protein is CASSPGGGGGYTF.

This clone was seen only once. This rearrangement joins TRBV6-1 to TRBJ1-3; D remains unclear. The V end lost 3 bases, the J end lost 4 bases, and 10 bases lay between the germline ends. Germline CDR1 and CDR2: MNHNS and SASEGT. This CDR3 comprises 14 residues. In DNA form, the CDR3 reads TGTGCCAGCAGTGAGTTGGGTACAGGAAACACCATATATTTT. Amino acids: CASSELGTGNTIYF.

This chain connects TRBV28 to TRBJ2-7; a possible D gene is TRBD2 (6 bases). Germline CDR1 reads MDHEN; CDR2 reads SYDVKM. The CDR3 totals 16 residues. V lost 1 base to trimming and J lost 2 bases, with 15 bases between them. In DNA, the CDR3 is TGTGCCAGCAGTTTATCCAATGGAGGGATCCCCTACGAGCAGTACTTC. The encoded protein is CASSLSNGGIPYEQYF.

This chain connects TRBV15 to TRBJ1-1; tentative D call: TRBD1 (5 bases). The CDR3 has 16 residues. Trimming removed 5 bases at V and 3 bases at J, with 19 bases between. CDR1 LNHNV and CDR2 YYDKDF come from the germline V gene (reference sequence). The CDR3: CATSGLPGSGDTEAFF. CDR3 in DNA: TGTGCCACCAGCGGTCTGCCAGGGAGCGGGGACACTGAAGCTTTCTTT.

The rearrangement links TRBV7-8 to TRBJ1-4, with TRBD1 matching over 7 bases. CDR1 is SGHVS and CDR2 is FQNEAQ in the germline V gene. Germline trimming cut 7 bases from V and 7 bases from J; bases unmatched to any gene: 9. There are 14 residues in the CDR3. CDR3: CASTWETGPEKLFF. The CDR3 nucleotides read TGTGCCAGCACCTGGGAGACAGGGCCTGAAAAACTGTTTTTT.

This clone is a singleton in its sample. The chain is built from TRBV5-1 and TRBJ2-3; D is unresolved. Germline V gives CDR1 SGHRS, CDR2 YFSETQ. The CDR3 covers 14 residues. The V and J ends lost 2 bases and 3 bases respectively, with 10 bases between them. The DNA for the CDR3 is TGCGCCAGCAGCTTTAGAGAACTAACAGATACGCAGTATTTT. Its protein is CASSFRELTDTQYF. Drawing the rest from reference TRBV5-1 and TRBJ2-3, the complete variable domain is KAGVTQTPRYLIKTRGQQVTLSCSPISGHRSVSWYQQTPGQGLQFLFEYFSETQRNKGNFPGRFSGRQFSNSRSEMNVSTLELGDSALYLCASSFRELTDTQYFGPGTRLTVL.